The clone carrying this T cell receptor beta chain was seen just once. These data come from a study of Ad26.COV2.S vaccination and SARS-CoV-2 variants. Germline CDR1 reads GTSNPN; CDR2 reads SVGIG (reference sequence). There are 13 residues in the CDR3. Trimming stripped 0 bases from V and 4 bases from J, with 9 bases between. Treatment indicated: over 15 received Ad26.COV2.S at low or high dose, single or two shots; about five received placebo; per-sample allocation not given. Specimens were obtained on day 63 following the first vaccine or placebo injection. This table comes from immunoSEQ multiplex PCR, and its TCRdb copy is limited to in-frame clones, with some not included. The sample consists of roughly 320,000 clones, about nine tenths of them appearing once.

This chain joins TRBV30 and TRBJ1-1, with a tentative D call TRBD1 (5 bases). This TCR was recovered from a person aged 18-60 years who received the Ad26.COV2.S COVID-19 vaccine or a placebo. The source material was peripheral blood, sampled in a trial of Ad26.COV2.S vaccine versus placebo. The CDR3 spells CAWSVQGTTEAFF. The CDR3 DNA reads TGTGCCTGGAGTGTTCAGGGAACCACTGAAGCTTTCTTT.